Reported below is one T cell receptor beta chain. Its antigen is not yet known. Nothing much larger sits one base from this clone, and base qualities are not available. This record comes from a study of T-cell reconstitution after alpha-beta-depleted transplantation in children (dated by TCRdb to between 2015 and 2016). At the level of the whole study: The study quantitatively tracked T-cell immune reconstitution after TCRalphabeta/CD19-depleted allogeneic hematopoietic cell transplantation in children using TCR repertoire profiling.

This specimen's treatment or condition label, interpreted: allogeneic hematopoietic cell transplantation with graft depleted of TCRalphabeta T cells and CD19 B cells. The transplant recipients were children given TCRalphabeta/CD19-depleted allogeneic hematopoietic cell grafts. The germline V gene specifies MNHEY as CDR1 and SVGEGT as CDR2. Counted from cysteine to phenylalanine, this CDR3 has 13 amino acids. Only the CDR3 DNA is retained, 39 bases long and in frame from the first base. Trimming accounts for 5 bases at V and 4 bases at J, while the number of junction bases matched to no gene is 4. The library was generated by PCR. TCRdb names Illumina HiSeq 2500 as the instrument used. Molecular barcoding was employed in the preparation of TCR libraries, with unique molecular identifiers being used to normalize TCRbeta repertoire quantification. The public reads were quality trimmed at Q25 with fastp and then assembled into clones with MiXCR by TCRdb, keeping productive beta chains. CDR3 protein duplicates are merged, each entry listing the most common genes and DNA. The sample profile shows more than 85,000 distinct CDR3 sequences; around 7.8% of them were found once. Together, the top ten hold around 17% of the sample.

Broad study findings and their caveats: Over the following months the frequencies of hyperexpanded clones went down, and after one year T-cell counts and TCRbeta diversity were mostly credited to newly produced T cells. In some patients, high TCRbeta diversity at day 60 was attributed to recipient T cells and intrathymic progenitors that had survived conditioning. About two months after transplant, the apparently early recovery of alphabetaT-cell counts reportedly depended on just several hundred clones that had expanded rapidly and came from non-depleted graft cells.

The rearranged segments are TRBV6-2 or TRBV6-3 and TRBJ1-2; TRBD1 aligns with 7 central bases. This specimen was PBMCs, taken before TCRalphabeta/CD19-depleted stem cell transplant. The clonotype was recovered from a boy aged 2 to 10 with acute lymphoblastic leukemia, due to receive a stem cell transplant. In nucleotide form, the sequence is TGTGCCAGCAGTGGGGACAGCGCCTATGGCTACACCTTC. This encodes CASSGDSAYGYTF.